This T cell receptor (beta chain) was identified in a study of blood T cell repertoires in COVID-19. Study details: Nucleic acid was either cDNA or gDNA, and it came from T cells, B-cell-depleted T cells, or PBMCs.

In the authors' workflow: Cell counts per sample came from amplifying reference gene primers. The method was immunoSEQ multiplex PCR; TCRdb's version includes in-frame clones alone and lacks a portion of them. V, J and clone size are those of that table, while D and trimming were read from the DNA. This table has roughly 150,000 clones, almost 85% appearing once. The Seattle patients, enrolled during active infection, were followed longitudinally. The CDR3 loop spans 16 amino acids. V lost 1 base, J lost 4 bases, and 14 bases lay in between. CDR1 and CDR2 from the germline V gene are SNHLY and FYNNEI.

The receptor was isolated from a woman older than 75 with COVID-19, enrolled during active disease. The specimen sequenced was peripheral blood. The gene calls are TRBV2 and TRBJ1-5; weak D call: TRBD1 (5 bases). The CDR3 DNA follows: TGTGCCAGCAGTGAAGAGGGACTCCGACCTAATCAGCCCCAGCATTTT. It specifies CASSEEGLRPNQPQHF.